This TCR beta chain was identified in a study of blood T cell repertoires in COVID-19. Study in general: Spain, Italy and the United States supplied samples that represented acute and convalescent COVID-19.

The CDR3 spans 16 residues. The germline CDR1 and CDR2 sequences are SQVTM and ANQGSEA. V lost 3 bases, J lost 8 bases, and 14 bases stayed unmatched. Repertoires were generated with immunoSEQ multiplex PCR, while TCRdb's copy carries only in-frame clones and drops some. Among over 200,000 clones listed, around 92% were seen once. This chain uses TRBV29-1 with TRBJ2-1; 9 nucleotides match TRBD1. The clonotype was recovered from a man younger than 45 with acute or convalescent COVID-19. Sequencing was performed on peripheral blood. The CDR3 bases are TGCAGCGTTGAGTGGGCGACAGGGGGGAGTCGCCATGAGCAGTTCTTC. This sequence encodes CSVEWATGGSRHEQFF.